The clone carrying this TCR beta chain was seen repeatedly, ten times or more. Building the TCR beta libraries relied on iRepertoire HTBI primers, and CDR3 regions underwent Arm-PCR. TCRdb recomputed calls from the multiplex PCR reads with MiXCR, one row per CDR3 protein. The table includes under 700,000 distinct CDR3 sequences, about 15% detected once. These data come from a study of regulatory T cells in long-lasting Graves disease. Time point noted: newly diagnosed GD, antithyroid drugs for less than 3 months. Extracted PBMC RNA gave rise to the TCR library. Germline CDR1 is MNHEY and CDR2 is SVGAGI. J gave up 7 bases and V 0 bases, and 13 bases lay outside the gene matches. This CDR3 region has 18 residues. The same data also contributed to another study, on T cells in Graves' hyperthyroidism and ophthalmopathy. That publication notes: The TCR CDR3 first-round RT-PCR relied on the HTBI primer set.

The receptor's source is a woman aged 40 to 65 with Graves disease. The sample in question was peripheral blood mononuclear cells (PBMCs), obtained at new diagnosis, from a patient treated with antithyroid drugs. The gene calls are TRBV6-5 and TRBJ1-5; 9 bases align to TRBD1. The CDR3 is CASSYSVQGQGRGQPQHF. In DNA, the CDR3 is TGTGCCAGCAGTTACTCAGTTCAGGGACAGGGAAGAGGACAGCCCCAGCATTTT.